Presented here are 28 T cell receptor beta chains from one specimen sequenced in a study of OX40 agonist ivuxolimab in advanced cancers. Clones were read by immunoSEQ multiplex PCR, and TCRdb kept only the in-frame ones, dropping some. Among 90,000 to 100,000 clones listed, approximately 90% were seen once. The sequencing here drew on CD4+ or CD8+ T cells sorted from blood, taken in a trial of the OX40 agonist ivuxolimab. The receptors derive from an adult with an advanced solid tumor such as melanoma, head and neck, liver or kidney cancer.

This clone was seen only a few times. This chain connects TRBV6-1 to TRBJ1-1, with D uncertain. The CDR3 length is 13 residues. In germline, CDR1 is MNHNS, CDR2 SASEGT. V was cut by 0 bases and J by 1 base, with 3 bases left in between. This CDR3 reads CASSEAGNTEAFF. CDR3 DNA sequence: TGTGCCAGCAGTGAAGCGGGGAACACTGAAGCTTTCTTT.

This clone was picked up one time. This sequence joins TRBV5-8 and TRBJ1-2; possible D gene TRBD1, 5 bases. V was clipped by 4 bases and J by 7 bases, with 17 bases between them. The CDR3 contains 14 residues. CDR1 SGHTS and CDR2 YDEGEE come from the germline V gene. This CDR3 reads CASSPPGGFPGYTF. Written as DNA, the CDR3 is TGTGCCAGCAGCCCTCCCGGGGGGTTCCCTGGCTACACCTTC. The full variable domain, with the rest looked up from reference TRBV5-8 and TRBJ1-2, is EAGVTQSPTHLIKTRGQQATLRCSPISGHTSVYWYQQALGLGLQFLLWYDEGEERNRGNFPPRFSGRQFPNYSSELNVNALELEDSALYLCASSPPGGFPGYTFGSGTRLTVV.

The chain recombines TRBV4-1 with TRBJ1-5; the D gene is possibly TRBD1 (6 bases). This CDR3 is built from 14 residues. Germline loops: CDR1 MGHRA, CDR2 YSYEKL. The germline V and J ends were trimmed by 4 bases and 4 bases, with 11 bases remaining between them. CDR3 DNA: TGCGCCAGCAGCCGACAGACAGGTAATCAGCCCCAGCATTTT. Amino acid sequence: CASSRQTGNQPQHF.

This clone was observed once. This chain uses TRBV10-1 with TRBJ2-1; TRBD2 matches 9 bases. The V segment lost 9 bases and the J segment 3 bases; nucleotides outside the gene matches: 12. Germline CDR1 reads WNHNN; CDR2 reads SYGVQD (reference sequence). The CDR3 consists of 16 residues. In DNA form, the CDR3 reads TGCGCCAGTGTCGTCGGTGAGCGGGAGGACTACAATGAGCAGTTCTTC. This encodes CASVVGEREDYNEQFF.

The CDR3 DNA reads TGTGCCAGCAGCTTACAGGACAGGGGGCCCTGGGGTAATGAGCAGTTCTTC. It yields the protein CASSLQDRGPWGNEQFF. The chain employs TRBV7-3 and TRBJ2-1; 11 bases fit TRBD1. Germline CDR1 SGHTA, CDR2 FQGTGA. CDR3 length: 17 residues. V trimming: 2 bases; J trimming: 7 bases; junction bases outside the gene matches: 10.

This CDR3 is CASSYSGREIDEQYF. The CDR3 DNA reads as TGTGCCAGCAGTTACTCGGGGCGGGAGATCGACGAGCAGTACTTC. The genes are TRBV6-5 and TRBJ2-7; 7 bases agree with TRBD2. The CDR3 extends over 15 amino acids. Germline V gene lookup returns CDR1 MNHEY and CDR2 SVGAGI. V lost 0 bases, J lost 5 bases, and 7 bases stayed unmatched.

The chain recombines TRBV5-1 with TRBJ1-4; 10 bases match TRBD1. Germline CDR1 and CDR2: SGHRS and YFSETQ. The CDR3 has 15 residues. V lost 4 bases and J lost 6; bases outside the gene matches: 6. In nucleotides, the CDR3 is TGCGCCAGCAGCCTAGTAGGGACAGGGGATGAAAAACTGTTTTTT. Residues: CASSLVGTGDEKLFF.

V usage is TRBV5-1 and J usage is TRBJ2-1; 7 nucleotides match TRBD2. The CDR3 covers 14 residues. V shed 7 bases and J 0 bases; nucleotides not matched to a gene: 4. Germline lookup yields CDR1 SGHRS and CDR2 YFSETQ. CDR3 sequence reads: CASAGGSSYNEQFF. CDR3 in DNA: TGCGCCAGCGCCGGGGGGAGCTCCTACAATGAGCAGTTCTTC.

This chain links TRBV27 with TRBJ2-3; TRBD2 might be the D (5 bases). V dropped 10 bases and J dropped 5 bases, with 13 bases sitting between them. Germline V gives CDR1 MNHEY, CDR2 SMNVEV (reference sequence). The CDR3 covers 12 residues. The CDR3 DNA follows: TGTGCCACCGGGATTTGGGGAGATACGCAGTATTTT. It codes for CATGIWGDTQYF.

This rearrangement joins TRBV9 to TRBJ2-7; 8 bases line up with TRBD2. The CDR3 is made up of 15 amino acids. CDR1 and CDR2 from the germline V gene are SGDLS and YYNGEE. With V trimmed by 7 bases and J by 7 bases, 16 bases remained unmatched. CDR3 loop: CASPGGGPASGEQYF. The CDR3 DNA sequence: TGTGCCAGCCCGGGGGGGGGTCCCGCCTCTGGTGAGCAGTACTTC.

The chain is built from TRBV25-1 and TRBJ2-1; a possible D gene is TRBD1 (5 bases). Trimming removed 8 bases at V and 5 bases at J, with 13 bases between. Germline CDR1 MGHDK, CDR2 SYGVNS. This CDR3 spans 13 amino acids. CDR3 amino acids: CASGEGVHNEQFF. The CDR3 nucleotides read TGTGCCAGCGGGGAAGGGGTCCACAATGAGCAGTTCTTC. The full variable domain, with the rest looked up from reference TRBV25-1 and TRBJ2-1, is EADIYQTPRYLVIGTGKKITLECSQTMGHDKMYWYQQDPGMELHLIHYSYGVNSTEKGDLSSESTVSRIRTEHFPLTLESARPSHTSQYLCASGEGVHNEQFFGPGTRLTVL.

The V and J genes are TRBV30 and TRBJ2-7; 9 nucleotides align to TRBD2. CDR1 and CDR2 from the germline V gene are GTSNPN and SVGIG (reference sequence). This CDR3 has 13 residues. J lost 9 bases, V lost 4 bases, and 10 bases had no gene match. The CDR3 DNA is TGTGCCTGGACCAGCGGGAGGTCCCCAGGGCAGTACTTC. It codes for CAWTSGRSPGQYF.

This rearrangement joins TRBV28 to TRBJ1-2; D is ambiguous. The CDR3 covers 12 residues. V lost 6 bases to trimming and J lost 5 bases, with 10 bases between them. CDR1 is MDHEN and CDR2 is SYDVKM in the germline V gene. CDR3 nucleotide sequence: TGTGCCAGCAGGAGAACCCCGTATGGCTACACCTTC. Encoded protein: CASRRTPYGYTF.

This chain connects TRBV27 to TRBJ2-6, with D perhaps matching TRBD2 (5 bases). The CDR3 sequence is 19 residues long. The V and J ends lost 2 bases and 2 bases respectively, with 19 bases between them. Germline CDR1 reads MNHEY; CDR2 reads SMNVEV (reference sequence). The CDR3 loop is CASSLIAGAPPAGANVLTF. The CDR3 nucleotides read TGTGCCAGCAGTTTAATTGCGGGCGCACCTCCGGCTGGGGCCAACGTCCTGACTTTC.

This CDR3 is CASTPATGRRGSPLHF. For the CDR3, the DNA is TGTGCCAGCACCCCAGCGACAGGGAGAAGAGGATCACCCCTCCACTTT. The chain recombines TRBV2 with TRBJ1-6, with 7 nucleotides matching TRBD1. The CDR3 runs to 16 residues. Trimming took 7 bases from V and 10 from J; bases not matched to a gene: 16. The germline V gene encodes CDR1 SNHLY and CDR2 FYNNEI.

The genes are TRBV9 and TRBJ2-3; the match to TRBD1 covers 11 bases. Germline CDR1 and CDR2: SGDLS and YYNGEE. The CDR3 length is 14 residues. With V trimmed by 5 bases and J by 5 bases, 4 bases remained unmatched. CDR3 DNA: TGTGCCAGCAGTACCGGGACAGGGGGAGATACGCAGTATTTT. Residues: CASSTGTGGDTQYF.

The chain employs TRBV5-4 and TRBJ1-2; D call uncertain. The CDR3 is made up of 14 amino acids. In germline, CDR1 is SGHNT, CDR2 YYREEE (reference sequence). V was clipped by 2 bases and J by 6 bases, with 14 bases between them. CDR3 DNA sequence: TGTGCCAGCAGCTTTATCTTGAGGAGGGATGGCTACACCTTC. This encodes CASSFILRRDGYTF.

This chain links TRBV29-1 with TRBJ2-3; 7 bases are shared with TRBD2. J gave up 4 bases and V 2 bases, and 3 bases lay outside the gene matches. The CDR3 is 13 residues long. Germline V CDR1 and CDR2: SQVTM, ANQGSEA. This chain's CDR3 is CSVERGSPDTQYF. DNA of the CDR3: TGCAGCGTTGAACGCGGGAGCCCAGATACGCAGTATTTT.

Here the CDR3 reads CASSKGPSQWRDKWVYEQYV. The DNA for the CDR3 is TGTGCCAGCAGCAAAGGCCCCTCCCAGTGGAGGGACAAGTGGGTCTACGAGCAGTACGTC. V usage is TRBV21-1 and J usage is TRBJ2-7. TRBV21-1 is assigned pseudogene status. The length of the CDR3 is 20 residues.

The chain carries TRBV27 and TRBJ2-3, with no clear D. Germline lookup yields CDR1 MNHEY and CDR2 SMNVEV (reference sequence). The V end was cut by 3 bases, the J end by 2 bases, with 15 bases between. CDR3 length equals 16 residues. The CDR3 sequence: CASSLMSQPATDTQYF. In DNA, the CDR3 is TGTGCCAGCAGTTTGATGAGCCAGCCCGCCACAGATACGCAGTATTTT.

The chain joins TRBV9 to TRBJ2-3; D is unresolved. The V gene lost 3 bases and the J gene lost 6 bases, with 14 bases spanning the gap. This CDR3 has 14 residues. In germline, CDR1 is SGDLS, CDR2 YYNGEE. CDR3 sequence: CASSAVAWSDTQYF. For the CDR3, the DNA is TGTGCCAGCAGCGCCGTGGCCTGGTCCGATACGCAGTATTTT.

To note about this clone: At one end, the junction sequence differs from germline, possibly due to a read error. CDR3 loop: CASGDGPNCGYTF. In DNA, the CDR3 is TGTGCCAGCGGGGACGGACCTAACTGTGGCTACACCTTC. V gene TRBV2 combines with J gene TRBJ1-2, with D maybe TRBD1 (5 bases). Germline V gene sequence: CDR1 SNHLY, CDR2 FYNNEI. The CDR3 length is 13 residues.

This chain joins TRBV4-3 and TRBJ2-1, with 7 bases that match TRBD1. From germline, CDR1 is LGHNA and CDR2 YSLEER. Losses at the gene ends were 1 base for V and 0 bases for J; bases not matched to a gene: 12. This CDR3 spans 19 amino acids. This CDR3 is CASSQGAYFRDSSYNEQFF. DNA for the CDR3: TGCGCCAGCAGCCAAGGAGCGTATTTCCGGGACAGCTCCTACAATGAGCAGTTCTTC.

V and J are TRBV5-8 and TRBJ2-3; D is ambiguous. V was cut by 4 bases and J by 4 bases, with 13 bases left in between. Germline V gene lookup returns CDR1 SGHTS and CDR2 YDEGEE. CDR3 length: 14 residues. The CDR3 reads CASSRTRSADTQYF. CDR3 DNA sequence: TGTGCCAGCAGCCGCACGAGGAGTGCAGATACGCAGTATTTT.

This chain links TRBV30 with TRBJ2-7; TRBD1 might be the D (5 bases). V was pared by 2 bases and J by 7 bases, with 18 bases between. CDR1 is GTSNPN, CDR2 SVGIG, per germline (reference sequence). The CDR3 has 14 amino acids. The CDR3 DNA reads as TGTGCCTGGAGTCAGGGCGGCGGTCAGGCGGAGCAGTACTTC. This encodes CAWSQGGGQAEQYF.

The genes are TRBV4-1 and TRBJ2-2; TRBD2 agrees at 8 bases. Germline V lookup: CDR1 MGHRA, CDR2 YSYEKL. The CDR3 loop spans 16 amino acids. J was trimmed by 5 bases and V by 2 bases; bases with no gene match: 7. In DNA form, the CDR3 reads TGCGCCAGCAGCCAAAAAAGCGGGAGTTCGACCGGGGAGCTGTTTTTT. It codes for CASSQKSGSSTGELFF.

The chain couples TRBV10-3 to TRBJ2-3; D possibly corresponds to TRBD1 (5 bases). Germline V gives CDR1 ENHRY, CDR2 SYGVKD. The length of the CDR3 is 14 residues. V gave up 6 bases and J gave up 5 bases, with 15 bases separating them. The CDR3 DNA reads as TGTGCCATCAGGACCCCGTTCCAGGGAGATACGCAGTATTTT. Protein: CAIRTPFQGDTQYF.

The V gene is TRBV5-4, the J gene TRBJ1-1; 7 nucleotides match TRBD1. V shed 0 bases and J 0 bases; nucleotides not matched to a gene: 5. This CDR3 spans 16 amino acids. Germline-derived CDR1 and CDR2 are SGHNT and YYREEE (reference sequence). The CDR3 reads CASSLGGQVMNTEAFF. The CDR3 coding sequence is TGTGCCAGCAGCTTGGGTGGACAGGTCATGAACACTGAAGCTTTCTTT. Variable domain in full (rest from reference TRBV5-4 and TRBJ1-1): ETGVTQSPTHLIKTRGQQVTLRCSSQSGHNTVSWYQQALGQGPQFIFQYYREEENGRGNFPPRFSGLQFPNYSSELNVNALELDDSALYLCASSLGGQVMNTEAFFGQGTRLTVV.